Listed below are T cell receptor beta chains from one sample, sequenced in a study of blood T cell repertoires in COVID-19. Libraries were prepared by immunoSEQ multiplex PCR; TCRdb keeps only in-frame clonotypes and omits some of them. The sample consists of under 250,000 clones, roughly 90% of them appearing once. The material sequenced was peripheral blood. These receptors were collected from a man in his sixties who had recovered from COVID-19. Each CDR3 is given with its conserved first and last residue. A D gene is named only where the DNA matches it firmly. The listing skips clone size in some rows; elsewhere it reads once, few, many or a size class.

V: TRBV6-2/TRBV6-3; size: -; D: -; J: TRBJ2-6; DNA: TGTGCCAGCAGTTACTCGATTACAGGGAGCTATTCTGGGGCCAACGTCCTGACTTTC; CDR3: CASSYSITGSYSGANVLTF
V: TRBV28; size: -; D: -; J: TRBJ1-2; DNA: TGTGCCAGCAGTACAGGTGGAGTTCACTATGGCTACGCCTTC; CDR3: CASSTGGVHYGYAF
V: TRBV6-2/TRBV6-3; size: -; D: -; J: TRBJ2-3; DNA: TGTGCCAGCAGTTACGGAGATGCAACTGATAGTACGCAGTATTTT; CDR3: CASSYGDATDSTQYF
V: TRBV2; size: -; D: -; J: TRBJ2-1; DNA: TGTGCCAGCCGGAGTTTCGGGGACTCCTACAATGAGCAGTTCTTC; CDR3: CASRSFGDSYNEQFF
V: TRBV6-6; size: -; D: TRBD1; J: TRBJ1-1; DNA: TGTGCCAGCGGATTAAAAGGGGGCTTTGACACTGAAGCTTTCTTT; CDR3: CASGLKGGFDTEAFF
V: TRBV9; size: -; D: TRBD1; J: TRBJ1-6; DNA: TGTGCCAGCAGCGTAAGGGGACAGGCTAATTCACCCCTCCACTTT; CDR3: CASSVRGQANSPLHF
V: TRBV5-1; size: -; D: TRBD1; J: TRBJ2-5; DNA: TGCGCCAGCAGCGGAGGGACAGGGGGTTACCAAGAGACCCAGTACTTC; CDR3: CASSGGTGGYQETQYF
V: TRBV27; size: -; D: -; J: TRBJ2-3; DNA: TGTGCCAGCAGTGGGTTCTTGTGGGGGAGGGGGAGCACAGATACGCAGTATTTT; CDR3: CASSGFLWGRGSTDTQYF
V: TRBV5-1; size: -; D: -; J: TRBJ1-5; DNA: TGCGCCAGCAGCTTGGAGGGAGGTGGGAATCAGCCCCAGCATTTT; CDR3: CASSLEGGGNQPQHF
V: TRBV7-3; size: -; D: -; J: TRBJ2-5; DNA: TGTGCCAGCAGCCCTAATCCCCAAGAGACCCAGTACTTC; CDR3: CASSPNPQETQYF
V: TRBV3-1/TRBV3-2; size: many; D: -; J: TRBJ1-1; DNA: TGTGCCAGCAGTCGACAGACACTTTACCTGAACACTGAAGCTTTCTTT; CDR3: CASSRQTLYLNTEAFF
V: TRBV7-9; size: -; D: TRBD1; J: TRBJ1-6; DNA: TGTGCCAGCAGCTCTCGGACAGGGAATTCACCCCTCCACTTT; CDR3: CASSSRTGNSPLHF
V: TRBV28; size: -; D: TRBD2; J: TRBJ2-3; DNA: TGTGCCAGCAGCCGAAGAGGGGACGGGGGGAAAGATACGCAGTATTTT; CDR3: CASSRRGDGGKDTQYF
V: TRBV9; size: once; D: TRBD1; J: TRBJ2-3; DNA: TGTGCCAGCAGCTCGACAGGGGGCAGGGATACGCAGTATTTT; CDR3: CASSSTGGRDTQYF
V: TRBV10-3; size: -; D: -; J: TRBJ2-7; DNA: TGTGCCACCGAGGGACTCCCCTCCGACGAGCAGTACTTC; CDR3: CATEGLPSDEQYF
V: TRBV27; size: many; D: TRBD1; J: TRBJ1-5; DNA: TGTGCCAGCAGTTTGACAGGGTTCATACCCCAGCATTTT; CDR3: CASSLTGFIPQHF
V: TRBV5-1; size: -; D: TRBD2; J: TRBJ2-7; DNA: TGCGCCAGCAGCTTTCTAGCGGGAGTAAGCTCCTACGAGCAGTACTTC; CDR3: CASSFLAGVSSYEQYF
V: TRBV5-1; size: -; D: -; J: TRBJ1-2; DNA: TGCGCCAGCAGCCGTAATTTGGGCCCTCGTGGCTACACCTTC; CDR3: CASSRNLGPRGYTF
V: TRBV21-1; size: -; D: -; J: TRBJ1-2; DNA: TGTGCCAGCACAAAAGGGTGGGCAGGGGGGTACTATGGCTACACCTTC; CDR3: CASTKGWAGGYYGYTF
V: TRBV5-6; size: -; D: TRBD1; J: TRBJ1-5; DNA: TGTGCCAGCAGCTTGGGAGGACAGGGTGGACATCAGCCCCAGCATTTT; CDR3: CASSLGGQGGHQPQHF
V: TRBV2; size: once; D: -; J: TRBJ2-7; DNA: TGTGCCAGCATCGGCGGCACCTACGAGCAGTACTTC; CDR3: CASIGGTYEQYF
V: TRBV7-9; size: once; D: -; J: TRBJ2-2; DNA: TGTGCCAGCAGCCCCGGGACTTTGAACACCGGGGAGCTGTTTTTT; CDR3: CASSPGTLNTGELFF
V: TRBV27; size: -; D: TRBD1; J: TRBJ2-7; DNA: TGTGCCAGCAGTCCCGGGACAGGGGGAAGTGAGCAGTACTTC; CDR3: CASSPGTGGSEQYF
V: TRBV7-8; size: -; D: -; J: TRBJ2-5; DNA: TGTGCCAGCAGCCCGGGCCCAGGGGACCAGTACTTC; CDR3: CASSPGPGDQYF
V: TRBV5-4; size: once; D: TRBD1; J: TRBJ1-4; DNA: TGTGCCAGCAGCTTGTCGCAGGGGGCAGGTGAAAAACTGTTTTTT; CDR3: CASSLSQGAGEKLFF